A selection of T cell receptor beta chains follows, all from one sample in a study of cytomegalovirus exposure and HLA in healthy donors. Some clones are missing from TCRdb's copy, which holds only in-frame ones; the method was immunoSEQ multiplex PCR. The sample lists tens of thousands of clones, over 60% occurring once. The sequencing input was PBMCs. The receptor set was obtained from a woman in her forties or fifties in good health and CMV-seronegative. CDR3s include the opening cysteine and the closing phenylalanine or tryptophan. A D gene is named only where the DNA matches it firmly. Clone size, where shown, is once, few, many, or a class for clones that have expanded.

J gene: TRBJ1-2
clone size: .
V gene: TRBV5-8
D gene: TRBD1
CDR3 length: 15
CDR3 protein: CASRSGTGDNYGYTF
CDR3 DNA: TGTGCCAGCAGGTCCGGGACAGGGGATAACTATGGCTACACCTTC

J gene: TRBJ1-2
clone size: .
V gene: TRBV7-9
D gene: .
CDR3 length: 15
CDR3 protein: CASSLGLWGAYGYTF
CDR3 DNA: TGTGCCAGCAGCTTGGGACTCTGGGGAGCATATGGCTACACCTTC

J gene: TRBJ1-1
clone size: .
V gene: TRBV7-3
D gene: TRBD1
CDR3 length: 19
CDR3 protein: CASSLTQVSGQADDTEAFF
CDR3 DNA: TGTGCCAGCAGCTTAACCCAAGTGTCGGGACAGGCTGATGACACTGAAGCTTTCTTT

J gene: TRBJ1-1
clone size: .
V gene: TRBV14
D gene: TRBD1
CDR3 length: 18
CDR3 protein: CASSRVDRGLWRNTEAFF
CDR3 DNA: TGTGCCAGCAGCAGAGTCGACAGGGGGCTCTGGAGGAACACTGAAGCTTTCTTT

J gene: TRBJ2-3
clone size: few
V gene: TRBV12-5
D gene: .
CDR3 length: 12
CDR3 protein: CASGLAPGTQYF
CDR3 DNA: TGTGCTAGTGGTTTGGCCCCCGGTACGCAGTATTTT

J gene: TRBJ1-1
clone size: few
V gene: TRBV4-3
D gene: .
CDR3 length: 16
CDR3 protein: CASSQDKGTANTEAFF
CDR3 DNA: TGCGCCAGCAGCCAAGATAAAGGGACTGCGAACACTGAAGCTTTCTTT

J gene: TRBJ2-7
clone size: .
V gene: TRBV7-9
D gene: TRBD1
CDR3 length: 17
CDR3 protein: CASSLAQGQGRSYEQYF
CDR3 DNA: TGTGCCAGCAGCTTAGCGCAGGGACAGGGACGCTCCTACGAGCAGTACTTC

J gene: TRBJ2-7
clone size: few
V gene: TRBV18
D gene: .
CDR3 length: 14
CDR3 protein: CASSPRRLSYEQYF
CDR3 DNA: TGTGCCAGCTCACCACGGAGGCTCTCCTACGAGCAGTACTTC

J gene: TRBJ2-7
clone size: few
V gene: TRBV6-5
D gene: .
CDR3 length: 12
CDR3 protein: CASSYSGQEQYF
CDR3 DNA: TGTGCCAGCAGTTACTCTGGACAAGAGCAGTACTTC

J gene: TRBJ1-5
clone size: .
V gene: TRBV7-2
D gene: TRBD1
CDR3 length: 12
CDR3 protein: CASSGTVQPQHF
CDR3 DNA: TGTGCCAGCAGCGGGACAGTTCAGCCCCAGCATTTT

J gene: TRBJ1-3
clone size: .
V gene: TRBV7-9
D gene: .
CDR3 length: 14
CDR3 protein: CASSLGQSGNTIYF
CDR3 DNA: TGTGCCAGCAGCTTGGGGCAGTCTGGAAACACCATATATTTT

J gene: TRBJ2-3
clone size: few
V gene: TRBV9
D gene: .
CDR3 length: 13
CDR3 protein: CASSVGSPDTQYF
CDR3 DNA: TGTGCCAGCAGCGTAGGTAGCCCAGATACGCAGTATTTT

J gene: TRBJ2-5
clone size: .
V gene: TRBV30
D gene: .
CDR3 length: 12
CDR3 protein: CAWSVTRETQYF
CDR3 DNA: TGTGCCTGGAGTGTTACCAGAGAGACCCAGTACTTC

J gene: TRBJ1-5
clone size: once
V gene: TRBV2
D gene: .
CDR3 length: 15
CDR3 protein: CASSRGPTTLQPQHF
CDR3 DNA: TGTGCCAGCAGCCGAGGTCCCACGACGTTACAGCCCCAGCATTTT

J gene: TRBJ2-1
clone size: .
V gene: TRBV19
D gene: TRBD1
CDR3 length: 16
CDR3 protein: CASSILGQGSYNEQFF
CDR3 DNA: TGTGCCAGTAGTATTCTGGGACAGGGATCTTACAATGAGCAGTTCTTC

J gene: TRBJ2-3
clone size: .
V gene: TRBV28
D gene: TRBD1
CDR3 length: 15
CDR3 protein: CASSRTGLSTDTQYF
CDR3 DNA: TGTGCCAGCAGCCGGACAGGACTTAGCACAGATACGCAGTATTTT

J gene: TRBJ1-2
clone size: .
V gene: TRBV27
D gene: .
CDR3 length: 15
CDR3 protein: CASMASGYYNYGYTF
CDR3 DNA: TGTGCCAGCATGGCGTCGGGGTATTATAACTATGGCTACACCTTC

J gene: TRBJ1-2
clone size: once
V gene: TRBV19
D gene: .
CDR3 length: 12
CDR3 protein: CASGTDHYGYTF
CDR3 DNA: TGTGCCAGTGGAACAGATCACTATGGCTACACCTTC

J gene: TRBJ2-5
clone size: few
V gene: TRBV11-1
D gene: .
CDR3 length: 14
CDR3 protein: CASSLEHLQETQYF
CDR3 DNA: TGTGCCAGCAGCTTAGAACACCTCCAAGAGACCCAGTACTTC

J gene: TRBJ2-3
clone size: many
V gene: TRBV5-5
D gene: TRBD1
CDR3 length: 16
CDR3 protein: CASSLMTGIRADTQYF
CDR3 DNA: TGTGCCAGCAGCCTCATGACAGGGATAAGGGCAGATACGCAGTATTTT

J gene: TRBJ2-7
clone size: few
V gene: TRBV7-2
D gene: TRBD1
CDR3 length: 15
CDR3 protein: CASSTRGDRGYEQYF
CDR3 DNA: TGTGCCAGCAGCACCCGGGGGGACAGGGGCTACGAGCAGTACTTC

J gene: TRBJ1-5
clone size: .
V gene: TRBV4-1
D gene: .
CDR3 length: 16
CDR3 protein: CASSQQEGWRQQPQHF
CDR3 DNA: TGCGCCAGCAGCCAGCAGGAGGGCTGGAGACAGCAGCCCCAGCATTTT

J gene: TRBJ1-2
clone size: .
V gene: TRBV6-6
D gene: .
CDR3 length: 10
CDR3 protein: CASQHGGYTF
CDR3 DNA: TGTGCCAGCCAACATGGTGGCTACACCTTC

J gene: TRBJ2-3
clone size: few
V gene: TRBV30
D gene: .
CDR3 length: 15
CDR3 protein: CAWSAKGARTDTQYF
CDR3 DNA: TGTGCCTGGAGTGCGAAAGGGGCCCGGACAGATACGCAGTATTTT

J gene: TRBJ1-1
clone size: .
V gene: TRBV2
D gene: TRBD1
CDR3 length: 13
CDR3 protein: CASSDRDRAVAFF
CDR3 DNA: TGTGCCAGCAGTGATAGGGACAGGGCGGTCGCTTTCTTT

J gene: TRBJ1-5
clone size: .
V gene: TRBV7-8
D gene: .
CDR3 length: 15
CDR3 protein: CASSRAGTNNQPQHF
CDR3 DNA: TGTGCCAGCAGCCGGGCTGGGACAAATAATCAGCCCCAGCATTTT

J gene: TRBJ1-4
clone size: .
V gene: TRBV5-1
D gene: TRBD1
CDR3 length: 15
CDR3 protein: CASSVRQGANEKLFF
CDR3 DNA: TGCGCCAGCAGCGTCCGACAGGGGGCTAATGAAAAACTGTTTTTT